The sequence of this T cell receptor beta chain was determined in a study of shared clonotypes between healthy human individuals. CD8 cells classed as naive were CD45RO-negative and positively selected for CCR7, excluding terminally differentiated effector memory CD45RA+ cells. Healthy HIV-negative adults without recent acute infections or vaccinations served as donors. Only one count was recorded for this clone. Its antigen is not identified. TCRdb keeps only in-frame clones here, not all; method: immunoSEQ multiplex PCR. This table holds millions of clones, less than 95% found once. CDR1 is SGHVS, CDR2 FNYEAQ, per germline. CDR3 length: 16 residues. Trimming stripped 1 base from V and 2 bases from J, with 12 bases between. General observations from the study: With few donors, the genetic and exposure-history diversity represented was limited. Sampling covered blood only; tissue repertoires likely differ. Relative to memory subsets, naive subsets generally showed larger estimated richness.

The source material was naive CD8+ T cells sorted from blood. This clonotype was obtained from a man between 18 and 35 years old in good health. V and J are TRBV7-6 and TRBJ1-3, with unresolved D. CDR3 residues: CASSLDGESAGNTIYF. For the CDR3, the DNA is TGTGCCAGCAGCTTAGACGGCGAGTCTGCTGGAAACACCATATATTTT.